This TCR beta chain was obtained from a study of post-analysis software for immune sequencing data. Background on the study: Some patients lacked subtype; others had relapsing-remitting, secondary progressive or progressive-relapsing disease.

The study's findings and limits: Among multiple sclerosis patients, normalized Chao1 diversity was significantly below that of controls. Samples from one preparation batch, clustered by F measure, grouped strongly together. TRBV5-6, TRBV5-1 and TRBV20-1 belonged to a set of about five TRBV segments that were more frequent in patients than controls.

cDNA libraries of TCR beta carried unique molecular identifiers. The source material, about 0.9 to 10 million T cells, gave rise to 500,000 or so cDNA molecules. TCRdb independently ran MiXCR on the PCR reads; one entry per CDR3 protein. The sample holds around 400,000 distinct CDR3 sequences, less than 35% seen once. Trimming shortened V by 3 bases and J by 4 bases, and 19 bases separated the two germline ends. Germline lookup yields CDR1 SGHRS and CDR2 YFSETQ. The CDR3 has 16 residues. Only a few counts were recorded for this clonotype. As yet, its antigen is unknown. This TCR was recovered from a girl aged 10-17 years with multiple sclerosis. This chain connects TRBV5-1 to TRBJ2-5; possible D gene TRBD2, 5 bases. Sequencing was done on a sample of blood. The CDR3 sequence is CASSSFSVYGGETQYF. The CDR3 nucleotides are TGCGCCAGCAGCTCCTTTAGCGTCTATGGTGGAGAGACCCAGTACTTC. The full variable domain, with the rest looked up from reference TRBV5-1 and TRBJ2-5, is KAGVTQTPRYLIKTRGQQVTLSCSPISGHRSVSWYQQTPGQGLQFLFEYFSETQRNKGNFPGRFSGRQFSNSRSEMNVSTLELGDSALYLCASSSFSVYGGETQYFGPGTRLLVL.